A single sample is the source of the 8 T cell receptor beta chains below, sequenced in a study of control samples from healthy donors and cancer patients. Clones were sequenced by immunoSEQ multiplex PCR, and TCRdb holds only the in-frame ones, with some missing. The sample includes about 150,000 clones, around 90% seen only once; the top ten take about 3%. Source material: blood. The receptors originated from a man aged 25 to 45 in good health.

The chain has TRBV18 and TRBJ1-2; 7 bases map to TRBD1. The length of the CDR3 is 15 residues. Germline loops: CDR1 KGHSH, CDR2 LQKENI. V was pared by 2 bases and J by 3 bases, with 6 bases of the junction left unmatched. CDR3 protein: CASSPGLTGDYGYTF. The CDR3 coding sequence is TGTGCCAGCTCACCAGGGCTTACAGGGGACTATGGCTACACCTTC.

The chain couples TRBV19 to TRBJ2-4; 10 bases are a match to TRBD2. With 5 bases clipped from V and 6 bases from J, the junction kept 4 bases outside the gene matches. This CDR3 is 14 amino acids long. Germline values: CDR1 LNHDA, CDR2 SQIVND (reference sequence). CDR3 loop: CASSVSGGRNIQYF. The CDR3 coding sequence is TGTGCCAGTAGTGTTAGCGGGGGGAGAAACATTCAGTACTTC.

The V and J genes are TRBV30 and TRBJ1-1; D ambiguous. The CDR3 totals 13 residues. With 3 bases removed from V and 0 bases from J, the gap between germline ends came to 8 bases. The V gene's germline CDR1 is GTSNPN and CDR2 SVGIG (reference sequence). This chain's CDR3 is CAWSAGLNTEAFF. The CDR3 nucleotides are TGTGCCTGGAGCGCGGGCTTGAACACTGAAGCTTTCTTT. Filled out from reference TRBV30 and TRBJ1-1, the complete variable domain reads SQTIHQWPATLVQPVGSPLSLECTVEGTSNPNLYWYRQAAGRGLQLLFYSVGIGQISSEVPQNLSASRPQDRQFILSSKKLLLSDSGFYLCAWSAGLNTEAFFGQGTRLTVV.

This clone was seen ten or more times. Written as DNA, the CDR3 is TGTGCCAGCAGCTTCTTGGCGGGGATCGCCGGGGACGAGCAGTACTTC. Translated, it gives CASSFLAGIAGDEQYF. V and J are TRBV7-9 and TRBJ2-7; TRBD2 might be the D (6 bases). CDR1 and CDR2 from the germline V gene are SEHNR and FQNEAQ (reference sequence). This CDR3 has 16 residues. V was trimmed by 3 bases and J by 5 bases, leaving 20 bases between them. Full variable domain (remainder filled in from reference TRBV7-9 and TRBJ2-7): DTGVSQNPRHKITKRGQNVTFRCDPISEHNRLYWYRQTLGQGPEFLTYFQNEAQLEKSRLLSDRFSAERPKGSFSTLEIQRTEQGDSAMYLCASSFLAGIAGDEQYFGPGTRLTVT.

J is TRBJ1-1 and V is TRBV6-6; weak D call: TRBD1 (5 bases). The germline gives CDR1 MNHNY, CDR2 SVGAGI (reference sequence). V gave up 4 bases and J gave up 1 base, with 10 bases separating them. There are 14 residues in the CDR3. The CDR3 protein is CASSFLTENTEAFF. The CDR3 region has the DNA TGTGCCAGCAGTTTTTTGACAGAGAACACTGAAGCTTTCTTT.

The chain carries TRBV9 and TRBJ2-7; D is undetermined. Germline V gene lookup returns CDR1 SGDLS and CDR2 YYNGEE. This CDR3 comprises 14 residues. Trimming removed 2 bases at V and 0 bases at J, with 9 bases between. CDR3 in amino acids: CASSVRDVSYEQYF. The CDR3 DNA reads as TGTGCCAGCAGCGTCCGAGACGTCTCCTACGAGCAGTACTTC.

The V and J genes are TRBV6-1 and TRBJ1-5, with 9 bases that match TRBD1. The CDR3 runs 16 residues. V trimming: 3 bases; J trimming: 1 base; junction bases outside the gene matches: 4. Germline-derived CDR1 and CDR2 are MNHNS and SASEGT. The CDR3 is CASSERGTGSNQPQHF. In nucleotides, the CDR3 is TGTGCCAGCAGTGAGCGGGGGACAGGGAGCAATCAGCCCCAGCATTTT.

This chain uses TRBV3-1 (or the pseudogene TRBV3-2) with TRBJ2-1, with a possible D match to TRBD1 (6 bases). This CDR3 is built from 15 residues. Germline V lookup: CDR1 LGHDT, CDR2 YNNKEL (reference sequence). V was trimmed by 5 bases and J by 9 bases, leaving 20 bases between them. The DNA for the CDR3 is TGTGCCAGCAGCGGAGGTTTTGGGGGCCAGGGTGAGCAGTTCTTC. This sequence encodes CASSGGFGGQGEQFF.